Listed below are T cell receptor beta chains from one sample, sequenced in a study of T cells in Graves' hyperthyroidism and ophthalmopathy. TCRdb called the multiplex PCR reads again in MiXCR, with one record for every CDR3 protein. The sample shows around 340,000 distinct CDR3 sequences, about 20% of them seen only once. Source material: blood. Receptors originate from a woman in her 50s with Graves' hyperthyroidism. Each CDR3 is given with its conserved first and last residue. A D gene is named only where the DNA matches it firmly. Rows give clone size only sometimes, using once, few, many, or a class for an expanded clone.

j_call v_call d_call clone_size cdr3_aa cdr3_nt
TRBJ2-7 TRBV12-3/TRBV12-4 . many CASSIGQPEAQYF TGTGCCAGCAGTATAGGACAGCCAGAGGCTCAGTACTTC
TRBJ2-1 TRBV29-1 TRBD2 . CSAGLGYEQFF TGCAGCGCTGGACTAGGTTATGAGCAGTTCTTC
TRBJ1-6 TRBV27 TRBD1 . CASSPGWSDRARSLHF TGTGCCAGCAGTCCCGGCTGGTCGGACAGGGCTAGGTCCCTCCACTTT
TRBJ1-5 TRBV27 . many CASSFAGNGQPQHF TGTGCCAGCAGTTTCGCGGGGAATGGGCAGCCCCAGCATTTT
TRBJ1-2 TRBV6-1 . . CASSFGGPYNYGYTF TGTGCCAGCAGTTTTGGAGGGCCCTATAACTATGGCTACACCTTC
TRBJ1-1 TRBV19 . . CASSPYSPVRGYTEAFF TGTGCCAGTAGTCCCTACTCCCCAGTGAGGGGGTACACTGAAGCTTTCTTT
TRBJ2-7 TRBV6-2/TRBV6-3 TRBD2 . CAVGLAGVEEQYF TGTGCTGTGGGACTAGCGGGAGTGGAAGAGCAGTACTTC
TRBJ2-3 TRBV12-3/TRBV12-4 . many CASRSGPGADTQYF TGTGCCAGCAGATCCGGGCCAGGGGCCGATACGCAGTATTTT
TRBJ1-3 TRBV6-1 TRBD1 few CASSPTGDYGNTIYF TGTGCCAGCAGCCCGACAGGGGACTACGGAAACACCATATATTTT
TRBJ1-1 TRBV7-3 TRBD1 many CASSTTGDTEAFF TGTGCCAGCAGCACCACAGGGGACACTGAAGCTTTCTTT